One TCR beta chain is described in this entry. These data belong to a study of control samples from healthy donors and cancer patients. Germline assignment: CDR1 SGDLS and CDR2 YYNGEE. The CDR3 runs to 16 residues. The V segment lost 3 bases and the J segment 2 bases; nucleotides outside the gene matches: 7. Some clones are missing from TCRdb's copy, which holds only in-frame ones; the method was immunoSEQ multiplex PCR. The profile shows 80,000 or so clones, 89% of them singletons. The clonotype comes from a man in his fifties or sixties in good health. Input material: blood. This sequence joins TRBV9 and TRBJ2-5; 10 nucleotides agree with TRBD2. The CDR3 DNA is TGTGCCAGCAGCGCCAGCGGGGGGGCCTATCAAGAGACCCAGTACTTC. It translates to CASSASGGAYQETQYF.